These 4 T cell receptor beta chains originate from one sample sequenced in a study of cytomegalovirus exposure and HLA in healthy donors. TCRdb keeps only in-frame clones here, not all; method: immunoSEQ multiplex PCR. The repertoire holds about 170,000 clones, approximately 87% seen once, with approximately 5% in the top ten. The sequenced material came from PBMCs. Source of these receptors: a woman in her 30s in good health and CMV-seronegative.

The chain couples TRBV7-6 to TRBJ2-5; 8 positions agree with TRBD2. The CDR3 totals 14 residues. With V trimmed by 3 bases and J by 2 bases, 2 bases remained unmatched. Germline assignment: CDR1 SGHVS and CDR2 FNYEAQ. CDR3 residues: CASSFSSGQETQYF. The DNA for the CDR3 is TGTGCCAGCAGCTTCTCTAGCGGGCAAGAGACCCAGTACTTC.

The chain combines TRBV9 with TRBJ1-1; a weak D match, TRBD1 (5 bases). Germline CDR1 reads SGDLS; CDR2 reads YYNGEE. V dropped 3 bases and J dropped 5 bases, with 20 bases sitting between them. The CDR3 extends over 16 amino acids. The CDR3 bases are TGTGCCAGCAGCGGGGGCCCGTGGGGGAGGAATACTGAAGCTTTCTTT. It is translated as CASSGGPWGRNTEAFF. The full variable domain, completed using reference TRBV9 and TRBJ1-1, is DSGVTQTPKHLITATGQRVTLRCSPRSGDLSVYWYQQSLDQGLQFLIQYYNGEERAKGNILERFSAQQFPDLHSELNLSSLELGDSALYFCASSGGPWGRNTEAFFGQGTRLTVV.

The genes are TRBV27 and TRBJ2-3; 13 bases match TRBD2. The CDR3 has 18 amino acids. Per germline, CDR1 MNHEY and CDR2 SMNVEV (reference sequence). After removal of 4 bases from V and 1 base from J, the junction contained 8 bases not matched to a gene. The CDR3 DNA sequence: TGTGCCAGCAGTTGGGGACTAGCGGGGTACTTTCGCACAGATACGCAGTATTTT. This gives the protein CASSWGLAGYFRTDTQYF.

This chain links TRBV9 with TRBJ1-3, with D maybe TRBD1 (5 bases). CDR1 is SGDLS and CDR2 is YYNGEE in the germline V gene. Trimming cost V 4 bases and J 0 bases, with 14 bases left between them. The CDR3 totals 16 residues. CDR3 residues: CASSPPTASSGNTIYF. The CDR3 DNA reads TGTGCCAGCAGCCCGCCGACAGCGAGCTCTGGAAACACCATATATTTT.